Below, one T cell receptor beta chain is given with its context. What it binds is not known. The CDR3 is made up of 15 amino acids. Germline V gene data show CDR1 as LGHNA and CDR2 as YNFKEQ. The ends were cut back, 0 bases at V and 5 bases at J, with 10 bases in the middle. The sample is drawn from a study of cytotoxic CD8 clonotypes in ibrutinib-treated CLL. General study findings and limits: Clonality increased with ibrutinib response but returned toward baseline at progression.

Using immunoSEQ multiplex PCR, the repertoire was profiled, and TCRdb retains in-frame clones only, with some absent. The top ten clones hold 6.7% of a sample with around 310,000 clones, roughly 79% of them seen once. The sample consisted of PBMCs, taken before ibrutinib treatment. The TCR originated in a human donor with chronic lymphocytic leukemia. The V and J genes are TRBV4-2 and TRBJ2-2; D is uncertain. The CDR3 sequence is CASSQEASVTGELFF. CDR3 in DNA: TGTGCCAGCAGCCAAGAGGCGTCCGTGACCGGGGAGCTGTTTTTT.